These 7 T cell receptor beta chains originate from one sample sequenced in a study of T cells in Graves' hyperthyroidism and ophthalmopathy. From RNA transcripts, TCR beta CDR3 regions were amplified. With the HTBI primer set, the TCR CDR3 went through a first round of RT-PCR. TCRdb re-called the multiplex PCR reads with MiXCR, one entry per CDR3 protein. This sample carries about 770,000 distinct CDR3 sequences, roughly a sixth of them seen once, and the ten largest clones take approximately 15%. Material for sequencing was blood. These receptors originate from a woman aged 45-59 years with Graves' hyperthyroidism that later progressed to Graves' ophthalmopathy.

In this sample, this clonotype turned up a few times. The chain employs TRBV7-9 and TRBJ2-5; TRBD1 aligns across 10 bases. The J segment lost 3 bases and the V segment lost 4 bases, leaving 5 bases of the junction unmatched. The CDR3 loop spans 15 amino acids. Germline-derived CDR1 and CDR2 are SEHNR and FQNEAQ (reference sequence). Here the CDR3 DNA reads TGTGCCAGCAGCTACTTGGACAGGGGGGAAGAGACCCAGTACTTC. The encoded protein is CASSYLDRGEETQYF. Together with reference TRBV7-9 and TRBJ2-5, the CDR3 gives the full variable domain: DTGVSQNPRHKITKRGQNVTFRCDPISEHNRLYWYRQTLGQGPEFLTYFQNEAQLEKSRLLSDRFSAERPKGSFSTLEIQRTEQGDSAMYLCASSYLDRGEETQYFGPGTRLLVL.

There are a few counts of this clonotype. The V call is TRBV29-1, the J call TRBJ1-4; D is possibly TRBD1 (5 bases). V was trimmed by 0 bases and J by 5 bases, leaving 7 bases between them. Germline V gene sequence: CDR1 SQVTM, CDR2 ANQGSEA. The CDR3 contains 13 residues. DNA for the CDR3: TGCAGCGTTGAAGACAGGGAGAATGAAAAACTGTTTTTT. It codes for CSVEDRENEKLFF.

V gene TRBV7-9 combines with J gene TRBJ2-3; D perhaps matches TRBD1 (5 bases). Germline CDR1 reads SEHNR; CDR2 reads FQNEAQ (reference sequence). This CDR3 contains 15 residues. Trimming stripped 1 base from V and 0 bases from J, with 8 bases between. CDR3 residues: CASSLDQGSTDTQYF. The CDR3 coding sequence is TGTGCCAGCAGCTTAGACCAGGGTAGCACAGATACGCAGTATTTT. Together with reference TRBV7-9 and TRBJ2-3, the CDR3 gives the full variable domain: DTGVSQNPRHKITKRGQNVTFRCDPISEHNRLYWYRQTLGQGPEFLTYFQNEAQLEKSRLLSDRFSAERPKGSFSTLEIQRTEQGDSAMYLCASSLDQGSTDTQYFGPGTRLTVL.

This clonotype showed up many times. The genes are TRBV6-2 or TRBV6-3 and TRBJ2-5, with D possibly matching TRBD2 (6 bases). V was shortened by 8 bases and J by 8 bases, with 24 bases between the two germline ends. In germline, CDR1 is MNHEY, CDR2 SVGEGT. The CDR3 spans 15 residues. This CDR3 reads CASGAAGRSLGTQYF. The CDR3 coding sequence is TGTGCCAGCGGCGCGGCGGGGCGGTCCCTTGGAACCCAGTACTTC.

CDR3 sequence (DNA): TGTGCCAGTACCAGGACAGTTAGCAATCAGCCCCAGCATTTT. Translation: CASTRTVSNQPQHF. V and J are TRBV19 and TRBJ1-5, with a possible D match to TRBD1 (6 bases). The length of the CDR3 is 14 residues. Trimming pared 7 bases from V and 0 bases from J, leaving 10 bases between. Germline-derived CDR1 and CDR2 are LNHDA and SQIVND (reference sequence). The full variable domain, in which reference TRBV19 and TRBJ1-5 provide the parts outside the CDR3, is DGGITQSPKYLFRKEGQNVTLSCEQNLNHDAMYWYRQDPGQGLRLIYYSQIVNDFQKGDIAEGYSVSREKKESFPLTVTSAQKNPTAFYLCASTRTVSNQPQHFGDGTRLSIL.

In this sample, this clonotype turned up many times. This rearrangement joins TRBV3-1 to TRBJ1-2; D is perhaps TRBD1 (6 bases). V lost 4 bases, J lost 14 bases, and 20 bases lay in between. Germline V gene sequence: CDR1 LGHDT, CDR2 YNNKEL (reference sequence). CDR3 length: 13 amino acids. CDR3 DNA sequence: TGTGCCAGCAGCCCCCAGGGGCCGGAAACCCCGACCTTC. Encoded protein: CASSPQGPETPTF.

This clonotype showed up many times. V gene TRBV3-1 combines with J gene TRBJ1-6, with 8 bases that match TRBD1. Germline V CDR1 and CDR2: LGHDT, YNNKEL (reference sequence). Unmatched junction bases numbered 6, after V lost 6 bases and J lost 8 bases. This CDR3 comprises 14 residues. The CDR3 protein is CASRQTGVDSPLHF. The CDR3 DNA reads TGTGCCAGCAGACAGACAGGGGTTGATTCACCCCTCCACTTT. Based on the CDR3 plus reference TRBV3-1 and TRBJ1-6, the full variable domain is DTAVSQTPKYLVTQMGNDKSIKCEQNLGHDTMYWYKQDSKKFLKIMFSYNNKELIINETVPNRFSPKSPDKAHLNLHINSLELGDSAVYFCASRQTGVDSPLHFGNGTRLTVT.